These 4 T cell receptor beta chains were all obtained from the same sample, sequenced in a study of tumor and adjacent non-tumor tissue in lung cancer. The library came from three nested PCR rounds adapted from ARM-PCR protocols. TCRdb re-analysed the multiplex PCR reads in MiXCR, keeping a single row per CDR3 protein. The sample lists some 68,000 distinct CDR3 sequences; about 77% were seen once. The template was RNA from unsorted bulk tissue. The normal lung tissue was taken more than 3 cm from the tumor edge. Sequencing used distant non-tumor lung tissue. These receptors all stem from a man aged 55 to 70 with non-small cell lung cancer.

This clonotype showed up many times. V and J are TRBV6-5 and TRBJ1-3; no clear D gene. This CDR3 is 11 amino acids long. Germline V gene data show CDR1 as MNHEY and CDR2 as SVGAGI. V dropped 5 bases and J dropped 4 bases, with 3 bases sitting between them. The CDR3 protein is CASSAGNTIYF. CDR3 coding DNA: TGTGCCAGCAGTGCGGGAAACACCATATATTTT.

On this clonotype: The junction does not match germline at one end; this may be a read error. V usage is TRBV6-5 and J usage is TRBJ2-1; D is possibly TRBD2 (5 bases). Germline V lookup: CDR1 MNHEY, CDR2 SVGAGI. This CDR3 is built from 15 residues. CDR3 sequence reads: CASSYSRRSGNGQFF. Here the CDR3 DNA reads TGTGCCAGCAGTTACTCAAGGCGCAGCGGCAATGGGCAGTTCTTC.

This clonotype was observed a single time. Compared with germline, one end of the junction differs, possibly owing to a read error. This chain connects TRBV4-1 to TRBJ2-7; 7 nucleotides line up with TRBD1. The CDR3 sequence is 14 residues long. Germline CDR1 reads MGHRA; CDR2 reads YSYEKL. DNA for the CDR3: TGCGCCATCAGCCAAAGACAGGGTTCCTACGAGCAGTACTTC. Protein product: CAISQRQGSYEQYF.

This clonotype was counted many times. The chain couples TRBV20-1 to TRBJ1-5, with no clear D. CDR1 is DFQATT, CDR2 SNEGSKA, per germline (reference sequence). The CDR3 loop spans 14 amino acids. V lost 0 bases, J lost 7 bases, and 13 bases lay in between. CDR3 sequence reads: CSARDRGSGQPQHF. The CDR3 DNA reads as TGCAGTGCTAGAGATCGAGGGTCGGGGCAGCCCCAGCATTTT.